What follows are 19 T cell receptor beta chains derived from one specimen sequenced in a study of radiation and T cells in renal cell carcinoma. Time point given: blood 2 weeks post-SBRT. Treatment meaning: 15 Gy SBRT to primary tumor, nephrectomy 4 weeks later. Generated by immunoSEQ multiplex PCR, the TCRdb table keeps only in-frame clones and is missing some. Altogether around 75,000 clones are present, about 81% being singletons, with the ten largest covering around 5.5%. The source material was blood, sampled from a patient whose treatment included radiotherapy and nephrectomy. The receptors here all came from a man aged 55 to 70 with renal cell carcinoma.

This clone was counted many times. J is TRBJ1-2 and V is TRBV7-8, with 9 bases identical to TRBD1. The germline gives CDR1 SGHVS, CDR2 FQNEAQ. This CDR3 comprises 14 residues. V shed 6 bases, J shed 2 bases, and the junction held 4 bases outside the gene matches. Written as DNA, the CDR3 is TGTGCCAGCAGTCCGACAGGGGGAAACTATGGCTACACCTTC. It encodes CASSPTGGNYGYTF.

This chain connects TRBV7-9 to TRBJ2-7; 12 bases agree with TRBD2. The V gene end was trimmed by 3 bases and the J gene end by 3 bases; junction bases not matched to a gene: 9. Germline V gene data show CDR1 as SEHNR and CDR2 as FQNEAQ (reference sequence). CDR3 length: 17 residues. The CDR3 DNA reads TGTGCCAGCAGCTTCCGGACTAGCGGGGTTGGGGACTACGAGCAGTACTTC. It specifies CASSFRTSGVGDYEQYF.

V usage is TRBV5-6 and J usage is TRBJ1-1; 10 nucleotides match TRBD1. The CDR3 covers 15 residues. The germline V gene has CDR1 SGHDT and CDR2 YYEEEE. V gave up 2 bases and J gave up 5 bases; unmatched junction bases: 6. The CDR3 coding sequence is TGTGCCAGCAGCTTTTCCGGACAGGGGGGAACTGAAGCTTTCTTT. Encoded protein: CASSFSGQGGTEAFF.

V is TRBV21-1 and J is TRBJ1-5. TRBV21-1 is given as a pseudogene. The CDR3 length is 14 residues. The CDR3 nucleotides read TGTGCCTTACCGGGGGTCCCAATCAATCAGCCCCAGCATTTT. Its translation: CALPGVPINQPQHF.

The rearrangement joins TRBV5-1 to TRBJ2-7; TRBD2 agrees at 16 bases. Germline-derived CDR1 and CDR2 are SGHRS and YFSETQ. The CDR3 has 17 residues. The J segment lost 6 bases and the V segment lost 4 bases, leaving 10 bases of the junction unmatched. CDR3 amino acids: CASSPGLAGGLRGEQYF. The CDR3 nucleotides are TGCGCCAGCAGCCCGGGACTAGCGGGAGGGCTTCGAGGCGAGCAGTACTTC.

The CDR3 is CASSEGWGPGNTIYF. CDR3 sequence (DNA): TGTGCCAGCAGTGAAGGATGGGGGCCTGGAAACACCATATATTTT. The chain employs TRBV6-1 and TRBJ1-3; D may be TRBD1 (6 bases). In germline, CDR1 is MNHNS, CDR2 SASEGT. The CDR3 sequence is 15 residues long. Trimming shortened V by 1 base and J by 2 bases, and 9 bases separated the two germline ends.

The gene calls are TRBV7-3 and TRBJ2-3; D unclear. Germline V gene lookup returns CDR1 SGHTA and CDR2 FQGTGA. The V end lost 2 bases, the J end lost 1 base, and 7 bases lay between the germline ends. This CDR3 has 14 amino acids. Written as DNA, the CDR3 is TGTGCCAGCAGCTTATCCGGACGCACAGATACGCAGTATTTT. The encoded protein is CASSLSGRTDTQYF. The entire variable domain, with the rest obtained from reference TRBV7-3 and TRBJ2-3, is as follows: GAGVSQTPSNKVTEKGKYVELRCDPISGHTALYWYRQSLGQGPEFLIYFQGTGAADDSGLPNDRFFAVRPEGSVSTLKIQRTERGDSAVYLCASSLSGRTDTQYFGPGTRLTVL.

This chain uses TRBV5-1 with TRBJ2-7; a possible D gene is TRBD2 (6 bases). The germline CDR1 and CDR2 sequences are SGHRS and YFSETQ. The V end was cut by 6 bases, the J end by 0 bases, with 10 bases between. The CDR3 spans 13 residues. CDR3 in DNA: TGCGCCAGCAATAGCGGCTCCTCCTACGAGCAGTACTTC. It encodes CASNSGSSYEQYF.

The V call is TRBV23-1, the J call TRBJ1-1; tentatively, D is TRBD1 (5 bases). Being an ORF, TRBV23-1 has a function that is uncertain. This CDR3 is 20 amino acids long. Trimming removed 5 bases at V and 3 bases at J, with 31 bases between. The CDR3 sequence: CASSGGSAGSQYQRDTEAFF. The CDR3 region has the DNA TGCGCCAGCAGTGGGGGGTCGGCGGGCAGTCAATACCAACGGGACACTGAAGCTTTCTTT.

The table lists this clone with a few counts. The rearrangement uses TRBV5-4 and TRBJ2-2, with D tentatively TRBD1 (6 bases). CDR3 length: 13 residues. Trimming shortened V by 5 bases and J by 6 bases, and 11 bases separated the two germline ends. Germline lookup yields CDR1 SGHNT and CDR2 YYREEE (reference sequence). The CDR3, as DNA: TGTGCCAGCAGTCGCACAGGGCCCGGGGAGCTGTTTTTT. Protein sequence: CASSRTGPGELFF.

V gene TRBV14 combines with J gene TRBJ2-7; either TRBD1 or TRBD2 may supply D (5 bases each). The CDR3 spans 15 residues. Trimming pared 5 bases from V and 0 bases from J, leaving 14 bases between. The germline V gene has CDR1 SGHDN and CDR2 FVKESK. The CDR3 spells CASSRGTNPSYEQYF. The CDR3 bases are TGTGCCAGCAGCAGAGGGACCAACCCCTCCTACGAGCAGTACTTC.

The V and J genes are TRBV6-5 and TRBJ1-3, with D perhaps TRBD1 (5 bases). Trimming took 6 bases from V and 0 from J, leaving 12 bases between them. Germline-derived CDR1 and CDR2 are MNHEY and SVGAGI. The CDR3 loop spans 15 amino acids. Here the CDR3 DNA reads TGTGCCAGCAGAGGGACTTACAGCTCTGGAAACACCATATATTTT. Amino acids: CASRGTYSSGNTIYF.

The chain uses TRBV7-2 and TRBJ2-5; TRBD2 might be the D (6 bases). The end of the DNA aligns better with TRBJ2-7, so the J call may be wrong. The length of the CDR3 is 15 residues. Germline V CDR1 and CDR2: SGHTA, FQGNSA. Here the CDR3 reads CASSTNPGLSYEQYF. The CDR3 DNA follows: TGTGCCAGCAGCACGAATCCGGGACTCTCCTACGAGCAGTACTTC.

The rearrangement links TRBV6-6 to TRBJ1-1, with 7 bases that match TRBD1. From germline, CDR1 is MNHNY and CDR2 SVGAGI (reference sequence). Trimming removed 7 bases from V and 4 bases from J; junction bases left unmatched: 6. The CDR3 is 13 residues long. The CDR3 here is CASNRGAGTEAFF. The CDR3 region has the DNA TGTGCCAGCAACAGGGGCGCTGGCACTGAAGCTTTCTTT.

The J gene is TRBJ1-2, the V gene TRBV2; TRBD1 is a possible D gene (5 bases). Germline loops: CDR1 SNHLY, CDR2 FYNNEI. Trimming took 6 bases from V and 0 from J, leaving 17 bases between them. This CDR3 region has 16 residues. The CDR3 sequence is CASRVGTIGTNYGYTF. CDR3 nucleotides: TGTGCCAGCAGGGTCGGGACGATAGGAACTAACTATGGCTACACCTTC. Based on the CDR3 plus reference TRBV2 and TRBJ1-2, the full variable domain is EPEVTQTPSHQVTQMGQEVILRCVPISNHLYFYWYRQILGQKVEFLVSFYNNEISEKSEIFDDQFSVERPDGSNFTLKIRSTKLEDSAMYFCASRVGTIGTNYGYTFGSGTRLTVV.

V is TRBV27 and J is TRBJ2-7; D ambiguous. V lost 2 bases, J lost 7 bases, and 15 bases lay in between. Germline V lookup: CDR1 MNHEY, CDR2 SMNVEV (reference sequence). The CDR3 sequence is 14 residues long. The CDR3 DNA reads TGTGCCAGCAGTTTAACCCCCCGGCCCCAAGAGCAGTACTTC. It is translated as CASSLTPRPQEQYF.

This chain joins TRBV9 and TRBJ2-2; D is uncertain. Germline V gene lookup returns CDR1 SGDLS and CDR2 YYNGEE. CDR3 length: 15 residues. Trimming removed 4 bases from V and 1 base from J, with 11 bases in between. CDR3: CASSPRTGNTGELFF. The CDR3 DNA reads TGTGCCAGCAGCCCACGGACGGGGAACACCGGGGAGCTGTTTTTT.

In this sample, this clone turned up a few times. The J gene is TRBJ1-5, the V gene TRBV21-1; the table's D call, TRBD1, has no DNA check behind it. TRBV21-1 is shown as a pseudogene. The CDR3 totals 16 residues. The chain's CDR3 is CASSKELQGGNQPQHF. The CDR3, as DNA: TGTGCCAGCAGCAAAGAGTTACAGGGGGGGAATCAGCCCCAGCATTTT.

V and J are TRBV9 and TRBJ2-1; 9 nucleotides align to TRBD2. CDR1 is SGDLS and CDR2 is YYNGEE in the germline V gene. CDR3 length: 17 amino acids. The V and J ends lost 0 bases and 2 bases, in that order; junction bases with no gene match: 6. CDR3 nucleotide sequence: TGTGCCAGCAGCGTAGGGGGCCTAGCGGGAACCTACAATGAGCAGTTCTTC. Amino acids: CASSVGGLAGTYNEQFF.